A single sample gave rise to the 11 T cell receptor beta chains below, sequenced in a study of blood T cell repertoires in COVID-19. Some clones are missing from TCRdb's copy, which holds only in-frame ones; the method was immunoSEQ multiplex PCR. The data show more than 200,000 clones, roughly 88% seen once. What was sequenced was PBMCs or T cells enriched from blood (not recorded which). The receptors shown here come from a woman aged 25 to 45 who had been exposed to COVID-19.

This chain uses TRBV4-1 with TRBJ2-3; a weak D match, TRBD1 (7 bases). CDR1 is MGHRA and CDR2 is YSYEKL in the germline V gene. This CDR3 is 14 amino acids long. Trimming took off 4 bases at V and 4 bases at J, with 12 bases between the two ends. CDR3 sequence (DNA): TGCGCCAGCAGCCCGACAGGGAGGTCAGATACGCAGTATTTT. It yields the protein CASSPTGRSDTQYF.

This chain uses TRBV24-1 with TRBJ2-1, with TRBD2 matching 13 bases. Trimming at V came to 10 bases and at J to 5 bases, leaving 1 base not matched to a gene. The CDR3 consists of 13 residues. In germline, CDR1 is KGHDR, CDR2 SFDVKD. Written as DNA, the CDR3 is TGTGCCACAGGACTAGCGGGGGACAATGAGCAGTTCTTC. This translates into CATGLAGDNEQFF.

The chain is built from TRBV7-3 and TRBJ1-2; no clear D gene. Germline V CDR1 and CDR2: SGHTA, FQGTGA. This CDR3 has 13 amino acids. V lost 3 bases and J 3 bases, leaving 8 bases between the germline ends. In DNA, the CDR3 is TGTGCCAGCAGCTTGGCCGCGGACTATGGCTACACCTTC. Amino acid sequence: CASSLAADYGYTF.

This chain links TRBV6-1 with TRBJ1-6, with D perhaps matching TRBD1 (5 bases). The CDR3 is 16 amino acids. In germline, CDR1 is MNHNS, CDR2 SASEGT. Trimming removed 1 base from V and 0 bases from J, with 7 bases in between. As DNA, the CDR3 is TGTGCCAGCAGTGAAGTTACAGGCTCCTATAATTCACCCCTCCACTTT. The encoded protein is CASSEVTGSYNSPLHF.

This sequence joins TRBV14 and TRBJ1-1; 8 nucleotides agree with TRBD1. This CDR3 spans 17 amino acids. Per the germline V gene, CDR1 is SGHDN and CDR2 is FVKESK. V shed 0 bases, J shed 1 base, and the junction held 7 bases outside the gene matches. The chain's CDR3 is CASSQDLRDRRNTEAFF. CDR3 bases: TGTGCCAGCAGCCAAGATCTTAGGGACAGGAGGAACACTGAAGCTTTCTTT.

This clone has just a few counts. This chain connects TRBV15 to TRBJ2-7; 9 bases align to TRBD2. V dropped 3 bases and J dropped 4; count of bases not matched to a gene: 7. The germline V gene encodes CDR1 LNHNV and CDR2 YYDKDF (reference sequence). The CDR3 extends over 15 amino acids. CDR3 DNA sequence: TGTGCCACCAGCAGGGCACTAGCGGGCGGATACGAGCAGTACTTC. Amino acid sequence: CATSRALAGGYEQYF. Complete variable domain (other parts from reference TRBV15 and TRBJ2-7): DAMVIQNPRYQVTQFGKPVTLSCSQTLNHNVMYWYQQKSSQAPKLLFHYYDKDFNNEADTPDNFQSRRPNTSFCFLDIRSPGLGDTAMYLCATSRALAGGYEQYFGPGTRLTVT.

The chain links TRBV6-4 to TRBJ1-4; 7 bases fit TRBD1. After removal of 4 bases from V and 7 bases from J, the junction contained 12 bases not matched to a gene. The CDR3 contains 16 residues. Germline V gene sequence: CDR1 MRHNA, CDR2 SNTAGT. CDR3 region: CASSVKGAQIFEKLFF. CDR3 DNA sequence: TGTGCCAGCAGTGTTAAGGGGGCGCAAATATTTGAAAAACTGTTTTTT.

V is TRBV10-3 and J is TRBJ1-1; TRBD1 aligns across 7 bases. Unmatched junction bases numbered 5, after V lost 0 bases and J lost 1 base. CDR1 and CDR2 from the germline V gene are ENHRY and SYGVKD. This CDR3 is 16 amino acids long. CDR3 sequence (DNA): TGTGCCATCAGTGAGTCGGTGAGACAGGGGAACACTGAAGCTTTCTTT. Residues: CAISESVRQGNTEAFF.

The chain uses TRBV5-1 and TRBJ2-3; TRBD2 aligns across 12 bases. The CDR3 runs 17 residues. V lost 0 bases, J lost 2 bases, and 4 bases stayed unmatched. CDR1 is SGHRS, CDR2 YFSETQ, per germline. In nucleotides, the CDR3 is TGCGCCAGCAGCTTGGGACTAGCGGGAGAGCACACAGATACGCAGTATTTT. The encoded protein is CASSLGLAGEHTDTQYF.

This CDR3 is CASSPEEASYEQYF. DNA for the CDR3: TGTGCCAGCAGCCCAGAAGAGGCTTCCTACGAGCAGTACTTC. The V call is TRBV7-3, the J call TRBJ2-7; D ambiguous. Germline-derived CDR1 and CDR2 are SGHTA and FQGTGA. V dropped 5 bases and J dropped 1 base, with 12 bases sitting between them. The CDR3 runs 14 residues.

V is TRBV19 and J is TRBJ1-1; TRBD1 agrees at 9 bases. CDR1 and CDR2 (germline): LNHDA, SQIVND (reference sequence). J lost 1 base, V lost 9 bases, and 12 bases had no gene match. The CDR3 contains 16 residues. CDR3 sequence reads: CASRPFPGQGNTEAFF. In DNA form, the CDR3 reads TGTGCCAGCCGGCCTTTCCCGGGACAGGGGAACACTGAAGCTTTCTTT.